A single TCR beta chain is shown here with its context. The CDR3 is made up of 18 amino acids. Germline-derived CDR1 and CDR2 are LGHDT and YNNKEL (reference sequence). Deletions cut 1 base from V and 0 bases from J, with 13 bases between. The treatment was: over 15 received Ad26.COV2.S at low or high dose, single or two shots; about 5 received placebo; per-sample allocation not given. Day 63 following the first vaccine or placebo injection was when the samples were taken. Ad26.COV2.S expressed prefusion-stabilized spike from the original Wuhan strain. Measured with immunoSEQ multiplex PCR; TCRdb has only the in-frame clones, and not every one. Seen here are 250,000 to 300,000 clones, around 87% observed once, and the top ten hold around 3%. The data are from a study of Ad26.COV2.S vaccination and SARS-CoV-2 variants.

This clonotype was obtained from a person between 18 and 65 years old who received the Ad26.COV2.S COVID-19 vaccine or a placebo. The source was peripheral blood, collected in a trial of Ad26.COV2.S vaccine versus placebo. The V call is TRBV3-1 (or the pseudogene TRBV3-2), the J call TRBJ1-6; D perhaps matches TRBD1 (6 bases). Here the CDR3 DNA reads TGTGCCAGCAGCCAAGTGCGGAGGGGGAGCTCCTATAATTCACCCCTCCACTTT. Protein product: CASSQVRRGSSYNSPLHF.